The present TCR beta chain was sequenced within a study of patients and donors after allogeneic stem cell transplantation. This clonotype appeared a few times. TCRdb reanalysed the RT-PCR reads using MiXCR and keeps one entry per CDR3 protein. The repertoire consists of tens of thousands of distinct CDR3 sequences, with roughly 43% occurring once and the leading ten covering 50% to 75%. The CDR3 has 14 amino acids. Deletions cut 4 bases from V and 6 bases from J, with 16 bases between. CDR1 is SGHRS, CDR2 YFSETQ, per germline. The specimen was blood, either unsorted or a sorted T cell fraction (not recorded which). The V gene is TRBV5-1, the J gene TRBJ1-1; a possible D gene is TRBD1 (6 bases). The clonotype originates from a human donor who was either an allogeneic HSCT recipient or a stem cell or donor lymphocyte infusion donor (not recorded which). It is not recorded whose cells these are; they may come from a transplant donor. The CDR3 DNA sequence: TGCGCCAGCAGCACCCAACGGGACAACGCTGAAGCTTTCTTT. This sequence encodes CASSTQRDNAEAFF.